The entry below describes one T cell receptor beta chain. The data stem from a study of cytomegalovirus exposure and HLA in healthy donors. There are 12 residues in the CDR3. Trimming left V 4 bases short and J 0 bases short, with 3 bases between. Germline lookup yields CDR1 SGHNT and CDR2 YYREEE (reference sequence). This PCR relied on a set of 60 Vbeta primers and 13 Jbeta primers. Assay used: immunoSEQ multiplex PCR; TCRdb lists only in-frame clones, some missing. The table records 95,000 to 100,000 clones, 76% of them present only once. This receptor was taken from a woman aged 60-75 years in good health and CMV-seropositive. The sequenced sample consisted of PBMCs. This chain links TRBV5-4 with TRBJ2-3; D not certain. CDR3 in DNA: TGTGCCAGCAGCACTAGCACAGATACGCAGTATTTT. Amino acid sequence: CASSTSTDTQYF.